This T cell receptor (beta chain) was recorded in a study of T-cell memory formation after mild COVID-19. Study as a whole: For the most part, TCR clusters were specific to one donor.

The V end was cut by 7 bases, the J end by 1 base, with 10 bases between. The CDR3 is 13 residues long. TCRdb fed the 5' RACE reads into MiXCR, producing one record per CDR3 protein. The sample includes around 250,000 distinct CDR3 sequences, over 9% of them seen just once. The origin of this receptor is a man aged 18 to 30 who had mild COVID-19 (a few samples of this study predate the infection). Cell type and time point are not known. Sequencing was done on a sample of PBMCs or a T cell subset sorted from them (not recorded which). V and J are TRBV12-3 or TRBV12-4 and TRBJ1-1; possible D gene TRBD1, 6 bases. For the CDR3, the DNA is TGTGCCAGCAACAGACAGGAGAACACTGAAGCTTTCTTT. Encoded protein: CASNRQENTEAFF.